This TCR beta chain is drawn from a study of blood T cell repertoires in COVID-19. Study-level information: COVID-19 samples collected from the United States, Italy and Spain covered acute and convalescent phases.

Data came from immunoSEQ multiplex PCR; TCRdb stores just in-frame clones and leaves some out. The table includes about 140,000 clones, around 87% detected once. Participants, 18 to 89 years old, spanned some 23 US areas. Participants' reported clinical history set cohort assignment. The sample comprised PBMCs or T cells enriched from blood (not recorded which). The TCR originated in a man aged 55 to 69 who had recovered from COVID-19.

CDR3 residues: CASSSTGWTDTQYF. The DNA for the CDR3 is TGTGCCAGCAGTTCGACAGGGTGGACAGATACGCAGTATTTT. This chain connects TRBV6-4 to TRBJ2-3, with 7 positions matching TRBD1. The V and J ends lost 5 bases and 3 bases, in that order; junction bases with no gene match: 5. CDR1 is MRHNA and CDR2 is SNTAGT in the germline V gene. This CDR3 comprises 14 residues.